Listed here are 22 T cell receptor beta chains from one sample, sequenced in a study of cytotoxic CD8 clonotypes in ibrutinib-treated CLL. Profiling relied on immunoSEQ multiplex PCR, and the TCRdb table lists in-frame clones only, not all of them. The repertoire has fewer than 80,000 clones, roughly 59% of them found once; the top ten carry around 15%. The source material was PBMCs, sampled after 12 months of ibrutinib treatment. The source of these receptors is a human donor with chronic lymphocytic leukemia.

The V gene is TRBV7-9, the J gene TRBJ2-6; maybe TRBD1 (6 bases). The germline V gene encodes CDR1 SEHNR and CDR2 FQNEAQ (reference sequence). The germline V and J ends were trimmed by 10 bases and 0 bases, with 25 bases remaining between them. The CDR3 extends over 19 amino acids. Here the CDR3 reads CATDTGGLLSHSGANVLTF. The CDR3 DNA reads as TGTGCCACCGATACTGGGGGCCTTCTCTCCCACTCTGGGGCCAACGTCCTGACTTTC.

The chain links TRBV9 to TRBJ2-1; perhaps TRBD2 as D (5 bases). Germline V gene data show CDR1 as SGDLS and CDR2 as YYNGEE. V lost 5 bases and J 5 bases, leaving 14 bases between the germline ends. The CDR3 loop spans 14 amino acids. CDR3 amino acids: CASRSLAPNNEQFF. The CDR3 nucleotides read TGTGCCAGCAGGTCGTTAGCGCCCAACAATGAGCAGTTCTTC.

The rearrangement links TRBV28 to TRBJ2-3, with 8 bases identical to TRBD2. Trimming removed 8 bases from V and 2 bases from J; junction bases left unmatched: 9. The length of the CDR3 is 15 residues. Germline assignment: CDR1 MDHEN and CDR2 SYDVKM. Here the CDR3 DNA reads TGTGCCAGCTTTCGCGGGGGGCGACACACAGATACGCAGTATTTT. The encoded protein is CASFRGGRHTDTQYF.

The chain uses TRBV23-1 and TRBJ2-3; 10 bases align to TRBD2. TRBV23-1 is annotated as an ORF whose role is uncertain. The CDR3 totals 16 residues. Trimming at V came to 7 bases and at J to 0 bases, leaving 7 bases not matched to a gene. CDR3 coding DNA: TGCGCCAGCACCCATCAGACTAGCGGGAGCACAGATACGCAGTATTTT. It yields the protein CASTHQTSGSTDTQYF.

This clone has ten or more counts. Written as DNA, the CDR3 is TGCGCCAGCAGCGTATCCGACTCCTACGAGCAGTACTTC. It specifies CASSVSDSYEQYF. V usage is TRBV5-1 and J usage is TRBJ2-7; D is undetermined. The ends were cut back, 4 bases at V and 0 bases at J, with 8 bases in the middle. Germline loops: CDR1 SGHRS, CDR2 YFSETQ. The length of the CDR3 is 13 residues.

This clone was found once. The gene calls are TRBV28 and TRBJ1-1; D gene ambiguous. V lost 5 bases and J lost 11, with 15 bases in between. Germline V gene lookup returns CDR1 MDHEN and CDR2 SYDVKM. The CDR3 is 12 amino acids. CDR3 amino acids: CASSPFHRRAFF. In nucleotides, the CDR3 is TGTGCCAGCAGTCCCTTCCATCGGCGGGCTTTCTTT.

The chain links TRBV5-1 to TRBJ2-1, with D possibly matching TRBD2 (6 bases). The CDR3 sequence is 16 residues long. The ends were cut back, 0 bases at V and 5 bases at J, with 15 bases in the middle. In germline, CDR1 is SGHRS, CDR2 YFSETQ. This chain's CDR3 is CASSLGLLAPHNEQFF. The CDR3 nucleotides are TGCGCCAGCAGCTTGGGACTACTAGCACCCCACAATGAGCAGTTCTTC.

This clone came up a few times. The J gene is TRBJ1-3, the V gene TRBV19; D gene unclear. The CDR3 is 13 amino acids. Germline V CDR1 and CDR2: LNHDA, SQIVND (reference sequence). Trimming removed 7 bases from V and 4 bases from J, with 11 bases in between. Here the CDR3 reads CASIPFHGNTIYF. CDR3 bases: TGTGCCAGTATTCCCTTCCACGGAAACACCATATATTTT.

By frequency in the sample, this clone is medium-sized (0.01 to 0.1%). V gene TRBV30 combines with J gene TRBJ1-1, with D uncertain. From germline, CDR1 is GTSNPN and CDR2 SVGIG (reference sequence). The CDR3 is made up of 13 amino acids. V was clipped by 1 base and J by 0 bases, with 6 bases between them. Here the CDR3 DNA reads TGTGCCTGGAGTGGTCGTGTGAACACTGAAGCTTTCTTT. It is translated as CAWSGRVNTEAFF.

This clone came up once. Here the CDR3 DNA reads TGTGCCAGCAGCTTCGGACTAGCATTCACAGATACGCAGTATTTT. Translation gives CASSFGLAFTDTQYF. The rearrangement uses TRBV28 and TRBJ2-3; TRBD2 agrees at 8 bases. The CDR3 spans 15 residues. Germline-derived CDR1 and CDR2 are MDHEN and SYDVKM. Unmatched junction bases numbered 7, after V lost 6 bases and J lost 2 bases.

This clone was seen more than once but under ten times. Lacking the conserved final phenylalanine or tryptophan, this CDR3 likely reflects a read error. No DNA is shown, since the ends of the CDR3 on it are uncertain; the CDR3 is the one TCRdb lists. The rearrangement uses TRBV4-2 and TRBJ1-1. The V gene's germline CDR1 is LGHNA and CDR2 YNFKEQ. The CDR3 length is 11 residues, termini included. CDR3 sequence reads: CASSQDHTWMP.

The chain employs TRBV28 and TRBJ2-1; D may be TRBD2 (6 bases). Trimming took off 10 bases at V and 6 bases at J, with 16 bases between the two ends. CDR3 length: 13 amino acids. Germline assignment: CDR1 MDHEN and CDR2 SYDVKM. The CDR3 protein is CATARTSLNEQFF. The CDR3 DNA sequence: TGTGCCACAGCCAGAACTAGCCTCAATGAGCAGTTCTTC.

Regarding this clone: Other nucleotide sequences in the sample specify the same CDR3. The V and J genes are TRBV5-1 and TRBJ2-3, with D perhaps matching TRBD1 (7 bases). Germline V lookup: CDR1 SGHRS, CDR2 YFSETQ. V lost 2 bases and J lost 3, with 10 bases in between. CDR3 length: 14 amino acids. The DNA for the CDR3 is TGCGCCAGCAGCTTTGCAGGGGGGACAGATACGCAGTATTTT. Its translation: CASSFAGGTDTQYF.

The J gene is TRBJ2-7, the V gene TRBV20-1; D gene ambiguous. The CDR3 loop spans 11 amino acids. Germline V CDR1 and CDR2: DFQATT, SNEGSKA (reference sequence). Trimming cost V 4 bases and J 3 bases, with 7 bases left between them. The CDR3 coding sequence is TGCAGTGCTAACCCACTCTACGAGCAGTACTTC. This translates into CSANPLYEQYF.

The V and J genes are TRBV5-4 and TRBJ1-6; weak D call: TRBD1 (5 bases). Germline-derived CDR1 and CDR2 are SGHNT and YYREEE (reference sequence). The CDR3 is 15 residues long. Deletions cut 3 bases from V and 9 bases from J, with 16 bases between. CDR3 in DNA: TGTGCCAGCAGCTCGGGGGACCCCGGGTCTTCACCCCTCCACTTT. Protein: CASSSGDPGSSPLHF.

V and J are TRBV11-2 and TRBJ1-1, with TRBD1 as a possible D gene (5 bases). CDR1 is SGHAT, CDR2 FQNNGV, per germline. V lost 2 bases, J lost 1 base, and 11 bases lay in between. The CDR3 spans 15 residues. Here the CDR3 reads CASSLSGVTNTEAFF. In nucleotides, the CDR3 is TGTGCCAGCAGCTTATCGGGGGTCACGAACACTGAAGCTTTCTTT. Filled out from reference TRBV11-2 and TRBJ1-1, the complete variable domain reads EAGVAQSPRYKIIEKRQSVAFWCNPISGHATLYWYQQILGQGPKLLIQFQNNGVVDDSQLPKDRFSAERLKGVDSTLKIQPAKLEDSAVYLCASSLSGVTNTEAFFGQGTRLTVV.

The genes are TRBV5-1 and TRBJ1-1, with D maybe TRBD1 (6 bases). V shed 7 bases and J shed 3 bases, with 22 bases lying between them. Germline CDR1 SGHRS, CDR2 YFSETQ. CDR3 length: 16 amino acids. The CDR3 spells CASSEQGWVLDTEAFF. CDR3 nucleotide sequence: TGCGCCAGCTCCGAACAGGGTTGGGTGTTGGACACTGAAGCTTTCTTT.

In its sample, this clone was seen a few times. V usage is TRBV6-1 and J usage is TRBJ2-1, with D hard to call. V was shortened by 1 base and J by 12 bases, with 13 bases between the two germline ends. Germline loops: CDR1 MNHNS, CDR2 SASEGT. The CDR3 consists of 13 residues. The CDR3 bases are TGTGCCAGCAGTGAAGGCAGTTTCTTAGTGCAGTTCTTC. Translated, it gives CASSEGSFLVQFF.

This chain connects TRBV6-1 to TRBJ2-7; TRBD2 is a possible D gene (5 bases). Per germline, CDR1 MNHNS and CDR2 SASEGT. V lost 6 bases to trimming and J lost 2 bases, with 11 bases between them. CDR3 length: 13 residues. The CDR3 loop is CASRPSGTYEQYV. CDR3 DNA: TGTGCCAGCAGACCCTCGGGGACCTACGAGCAGTACGTC.

This clone has a handful of counts. V gene TRBV6-6 combines with J gene TRBJ2-7, with D uncertain. CDR1 and CDR2 (germline): MNHNY, SVGAGI (reference sequence). V was cut by 2 bases and J by 7 bases, with 9 bases left in between. CDR3 length: 12 residues. In DNA, the CDR3 is TGTGCCAGCAGTTACACACCCTTAGAGCAGTACTTC. Amino acid sequence: CASSYTPLEQYF.

This clone was detected ten times or more. The rearrangement uses TRBV7-2 and TRBJ2-5, with D perhaps matching TRBD1 (6 bases). This CDR3 has 14 amino acids. Trimming removed 5 bases at V and 2 bases at J, with 12 bases between. Germline V gene sequence: CDR1 SGHTA, CDR2 FQGNSA. In nucleotides, the CDR3 is TGTGCCAGCAGCCCTAGGACAGCTCAAGAGACCCAGTACTTC. It is translated as CASSPRTAQETQYF.

The count of this clone is one. This chain links TRBV11-3 with TRBJ2-3; the D call may be TRBD1 or TRBD2 (5 bases each). This CDR3 comprises 14 residues. With 5 bases removed from V and 7 bases from J, the gap between germline ends came to 16 bases. Germline CDR1 and CDR2: SGHNT and YENEEA. The CDR3 protein is CASSNHRDGNTQYF. CDR3 sequence (DNA): TGTGCCAGCAGCAATCACCGGGACGGAAATACGCAGTATTTT.